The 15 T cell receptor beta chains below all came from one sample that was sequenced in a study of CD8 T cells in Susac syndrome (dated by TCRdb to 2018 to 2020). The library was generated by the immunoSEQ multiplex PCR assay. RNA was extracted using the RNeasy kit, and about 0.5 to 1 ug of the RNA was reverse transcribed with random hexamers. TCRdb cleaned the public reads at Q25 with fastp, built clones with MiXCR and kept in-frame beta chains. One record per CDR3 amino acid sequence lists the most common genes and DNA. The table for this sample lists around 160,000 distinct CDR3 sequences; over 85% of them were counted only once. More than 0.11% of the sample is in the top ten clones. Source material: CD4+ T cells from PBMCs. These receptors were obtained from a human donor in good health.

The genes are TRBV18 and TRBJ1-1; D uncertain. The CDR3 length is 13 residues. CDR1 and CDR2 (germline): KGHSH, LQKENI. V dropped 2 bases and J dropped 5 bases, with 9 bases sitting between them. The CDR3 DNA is TGTGCCAGCTCACCAGATATGTGGACTGAAGCTTTCTTT. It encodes CASSPDMWTEAFF. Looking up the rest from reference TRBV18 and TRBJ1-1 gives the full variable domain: NAGVMQNPRHLVRRRGQEARLRCSPMKGHSHVYWYRQLPEEGLKFMVYLQKENIIDESGMPKERFSAEFPKEGPSILRIQQVVRGDSAAYFCASSPDMWTEAFFGQGTRLTVV.

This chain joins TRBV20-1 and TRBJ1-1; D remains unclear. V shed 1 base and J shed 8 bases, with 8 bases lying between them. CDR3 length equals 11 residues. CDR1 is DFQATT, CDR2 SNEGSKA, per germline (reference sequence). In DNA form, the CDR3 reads TGCAGTGCTAGAGGGCCGGGGGAAGCTTTCTTT. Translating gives CSARGPGEAFF.

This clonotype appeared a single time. This CDR3 reads CASRKIGGYGYTF. The CDR3 DNA is TGTGCCAGCAGAAAAATCGGGGGCTATGGCTACACCTTC. The V gene is TRBV6-5, the J gene TRBJ1-2, with D possibly TRBD1 on 5 matching bases. The CDR3 extends over 13 amino acids. Germline CDR1 MNHEY, CDR2 SVGAGI. V was trimmed by 6 bases and J by 4 bases, leaving 12 bases between them.

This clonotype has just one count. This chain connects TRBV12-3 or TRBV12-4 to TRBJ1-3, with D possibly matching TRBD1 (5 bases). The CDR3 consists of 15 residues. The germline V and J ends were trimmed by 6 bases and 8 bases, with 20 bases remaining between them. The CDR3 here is CASRPLTGAGDTIYF. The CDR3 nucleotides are TGTGCCAGCAGACCTCTTACAGGAGCCGGGGACACCATATATTTT.

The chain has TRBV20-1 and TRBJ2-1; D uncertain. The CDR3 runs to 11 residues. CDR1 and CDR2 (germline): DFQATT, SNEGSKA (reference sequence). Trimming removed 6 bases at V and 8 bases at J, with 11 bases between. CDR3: CSAPDEDEQFF. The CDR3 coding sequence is TGCAGTGCCCCCGACGAGGATGAGCAGTTCTTC.

The DNA for the CDR3 is TGTGCCAGCAGCTTGGGGCCAGGCATGAACACTGAAGCTTTCTTT. It specifies CASSLGPGMNTEAFF. The chain carries TRBV7-2 and TRBJ1-1; TRBD1 might be the D (5 bases). CDR3 length: 15 amino acids. V lost 3 bases, J lost 0 bases, and 11 bases lay in between. Per germline, CDR1 SGHTA and CDR2 FQGNSA.

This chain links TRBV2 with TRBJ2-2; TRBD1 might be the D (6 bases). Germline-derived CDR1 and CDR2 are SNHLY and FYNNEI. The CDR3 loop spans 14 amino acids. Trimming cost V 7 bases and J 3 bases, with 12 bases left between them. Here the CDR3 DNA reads TGTGCCAGCACAGGCAGGGGAGACACCGGGGAGCTGTTTTTT. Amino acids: CASTGRGDTGELFF.

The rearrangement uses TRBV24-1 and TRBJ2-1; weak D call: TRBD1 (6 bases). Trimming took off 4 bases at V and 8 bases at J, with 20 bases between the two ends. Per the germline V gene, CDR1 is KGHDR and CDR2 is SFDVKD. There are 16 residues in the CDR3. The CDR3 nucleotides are TGTGCCACCAGTGAGTCGGGACACACCCAGCAGGATGAGCAGTTCTTC. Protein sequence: CATSESGHTQQDEQFF.

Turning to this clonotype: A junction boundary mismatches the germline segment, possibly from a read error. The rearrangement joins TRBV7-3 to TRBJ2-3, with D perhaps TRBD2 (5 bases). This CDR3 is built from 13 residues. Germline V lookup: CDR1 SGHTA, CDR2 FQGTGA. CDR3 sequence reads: CANSAGGTDTQYF. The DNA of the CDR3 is TGTGCCAACAGCGCCGGGGGCACAGATACGCAGTATTTT. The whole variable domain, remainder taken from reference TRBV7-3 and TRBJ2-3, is GAGVSQTPSNKVTEKGKYVELRCDPISGHTALYWYRQSLGQGPEFLIYFQGTGAADDSGLPNDRFFAVRPEGSVSTLKIQRTERGDSAVYLCANSAGGTDTQYFGPGTRLTVL.

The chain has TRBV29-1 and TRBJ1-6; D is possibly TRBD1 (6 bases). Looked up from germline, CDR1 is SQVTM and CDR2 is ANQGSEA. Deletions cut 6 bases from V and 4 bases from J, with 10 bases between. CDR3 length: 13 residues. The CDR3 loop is CSVRQEYNSPLHF. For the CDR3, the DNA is TGCAGCGTCAGACAGGAGTATAATTCACCCCTCCACTTT.

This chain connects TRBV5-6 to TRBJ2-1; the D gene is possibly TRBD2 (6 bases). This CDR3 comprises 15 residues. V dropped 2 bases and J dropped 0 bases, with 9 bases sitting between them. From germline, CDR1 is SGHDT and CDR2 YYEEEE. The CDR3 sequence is CASSLVGSSYNEQFF. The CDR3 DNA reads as TGTGCCAGCAGCTTAGTCGGGAGCTCCTACAATGAGCAGTTCTTC.

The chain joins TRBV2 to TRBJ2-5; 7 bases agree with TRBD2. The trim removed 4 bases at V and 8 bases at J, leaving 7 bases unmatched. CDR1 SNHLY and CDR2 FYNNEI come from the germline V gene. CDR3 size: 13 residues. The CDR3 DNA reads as TGTGCCAGCAGTGGGCTAGCGGCCGGCACCCAGTACTTC. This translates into CASSGLAAGTQYF.

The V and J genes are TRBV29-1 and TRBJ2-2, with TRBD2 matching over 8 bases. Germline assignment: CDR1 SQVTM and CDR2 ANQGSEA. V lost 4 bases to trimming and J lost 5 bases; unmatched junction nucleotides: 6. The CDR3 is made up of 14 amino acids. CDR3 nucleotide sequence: TGCAGCGTTGGCCTAGCGGGTAGGACCGGGGAGCTGTTTTTT. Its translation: CSVGLAGRTGELFF.

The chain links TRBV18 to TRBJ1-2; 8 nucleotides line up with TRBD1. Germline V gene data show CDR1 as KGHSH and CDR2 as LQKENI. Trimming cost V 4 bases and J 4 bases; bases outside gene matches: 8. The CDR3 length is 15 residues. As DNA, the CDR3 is TGTGCCAGCTCACTCCTGGGACAGGAGAGCTATGGCTACACCTTC. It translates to CASSLLGQESYGYTF. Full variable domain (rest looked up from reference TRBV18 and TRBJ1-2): NAGVMQNPRHLVRRRGQEARLRCSPMKGHSHVYWYRQLPEEGLKFMVYLQKENIIDESGMPKERFSAEFPKEGPSILRIQQVVRGDSAAYFCASSLLGQESYGYTFGSGTRLTVV.

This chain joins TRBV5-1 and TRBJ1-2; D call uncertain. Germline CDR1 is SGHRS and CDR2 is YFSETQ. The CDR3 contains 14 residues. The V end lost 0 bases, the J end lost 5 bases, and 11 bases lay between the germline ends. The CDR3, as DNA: TGCGCCAGCAGCTTGGAAGGTCTACGATATGGCTACACCTTC. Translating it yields CASSLEGLRYGYTF.